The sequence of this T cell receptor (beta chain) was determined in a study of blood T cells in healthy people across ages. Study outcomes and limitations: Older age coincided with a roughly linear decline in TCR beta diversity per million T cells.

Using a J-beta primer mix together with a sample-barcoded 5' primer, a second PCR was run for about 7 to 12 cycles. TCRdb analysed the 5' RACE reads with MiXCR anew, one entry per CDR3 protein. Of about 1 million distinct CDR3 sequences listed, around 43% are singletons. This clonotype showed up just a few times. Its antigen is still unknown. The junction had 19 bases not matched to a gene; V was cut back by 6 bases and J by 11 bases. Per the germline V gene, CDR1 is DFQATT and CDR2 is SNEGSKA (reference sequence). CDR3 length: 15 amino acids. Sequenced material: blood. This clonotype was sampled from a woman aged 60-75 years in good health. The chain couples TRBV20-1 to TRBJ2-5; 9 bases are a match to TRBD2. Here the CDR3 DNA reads TGCAGTGCCCTCTCGACTAGCGGTCTAACAGTTGAGCAGTACTTC. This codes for CSALSTSGLTVEQYF.